These 28 T cell receptor beta chains were all obtained from the same sample, sequenced in a study of T cell repertoires in cytomegalovirus infection. Their antigen targets remain unknown. MiXCR, applied by TCRdb to the reads, yields one record per CDR3 protein. This table holds approximately 730,000 distinct CDR3 sequences, around 35% found once. Specimen: cultured PBMCs, collected from culture after CMV antigen stimulation. These receptors were obtained from a human donor in good health (CMV status not recorded). Some clones in this sample may be carry-over from other donors' samples.

The chain uses TRBV18 and TRBJ2-1; D perhaps matches TRBD1 (5 bases). Germline assignment: CDR1 KGHSH and CDR2 LQKENI. The CDR3 is 15 amino acids. V was clipped by 3 bases and J by 2 bases, with 11 bases between them. The CDR3 loop is CASSPAAGPYNEQFF. Written as DNA, the CDR3 is TGTGCCAGCTCACCGGCCGCAGGGCCCTACAATGAGCAGTTCTTC.

The gene calls are TRBV6-5 and TRBJ1-6; D gene uncertain. V was pared by 3 bases and J by 9 bases, with 18 bases between. The CDR3 runs 16 residues. Germline CDR1 and CDR2: MNHEY and SVGAGI. The CDR3 bases are TGTGCCAGCAGTTATACAAGGGTTGGGAGTGGTTCACCCCTCCACTTT. Translating gives CASSYTRVGSGSPLHF.

This clonotype was recorded a few times. This chain links TRBV5-1 with TRBJ1-6; 9 bases are a match to TRBD1. This CDR3 spans 16 amino acids. The ends lost 4 bases at V and 4 bases at J; junction bases unmatched: 6. The V gene's germline CDR1 is SGHRS and CDR2 YFSETQ. CDR3 in DNA: TGCGCCAGCAGCCCGGCGGGGACAGGGTATAATTCACCCCTCCACTTT. Protein sequence: CASSPAGTGYNSPLHF.

J is TRBJ2-3 and V is TRBV7-2; no clear D. Deletions cut 5 bases from V and 4 bases from J, with 10 bases between. CDR3 size: 13 residues. Per germline, CDR1 SGHTA and CDR2 FQGNSA. In DNA form, the CDR3 reads TGTGCCAGCAGCATCATAGTTCCAGATACGCAGTATTTT. Its protein product is CASSIIVPDTQYF.

V usage is TRBV7-2 and J usage is TRBJ2-1, with D perhaps TRBD1 (6 bases). The germline CDR1 and CDR2 sequences are SGHTA and FQGNSA. The CDR3 length is 14 residues. Trimming took off 1 base at V and 5 bases at J, with 9 bases between the two ends. CDR3 nucleotide sequence: TGTGCCAGCAGCTTAGGACAGGTGGACAATGAGCAGTTCTTC. Translation gives CASSLGQVDNEQFF.

This sequence joins TRBV7-9 and TRBJ2-3, with D unclear. The germline gives CDR1 SEHNR, CDR2 FQNEAQ (reference sequence). The CDR3 contains 14 residues. The V gene lost 4 bases and the J gene lost 5 bases, with 13 bases spanning the gap. The CDR3 region is CASSSHGAGDTQYF. Here the CDR3 DNA reads TGTGCCAGCAGCTCCCATGGAGCCGGAGATACGCAGTATTTT.

V and J are TRBV6-1 and TRBJ2-2; possibly TRBD2 for D (7 bases). The CDR3 loop spans 16 amino acids. Per germline, CDR1 MNHNS and CDR2 SASEGT. The V and J ends lost 0 bases and 3 bases respectively, with 11 bases between them. The CDR3 DNA is TGTGCCAGCAGTGAAGCTGGGAGGGGGGACACCGGGGAGCTGTTTTTT. Its translation is CASSEAGRGDTGELFF.

The chain carries TRBV19 and TRBJ1-3; 10 nucleotides align to TRBD1. V gave up 7 bases and J gave up 3 bases; unmatched junction bases: 6. CDR3 length: 15 amino acids. Germline V gene lookup returns CDR1 LNHDA and CDR2 SQIVND (reference sequence). DNA for the CDR3: TGTGCCAGTAAGAAGGGACAGGGGAATGGAAACACCATATATTTT. It specifies CASKKGQGNGNTIYF.

This clonotype was observed many times. The rearrangement links TRBV7-2 to TRBJ2-3, with 11 bases that match TRBD2. This CDR3 region has 15 residues. Unmatched junction bases numbered 5, after V lost 1 base and J lost 8 bases. Germline V lookup: CDR1 SGHTA, CDR2 FQGNSA. The CDR3 region is CASSLGLAGLVTQYF. The CDR3 nucleotides are TGTGCCAGCAGCTTAGGACTAGCGGGGTTGGTTACGCAGTATTTT. The variable domain in full, with the rest retrieved from reference TRBV7-2 and TRBJ2-3, is GAGVSQSPSNKVTEKGKDVELRCDPISGHTALYWYRQSLGQGLEFLIYFQGNSAPDKSGLPSDRFSAERTGGSVSTLTIQRTQQEDSAVYLCASSLGLAGLVTQYFGPGTRLTVL.

This chain joins TRBV27 and TRBJ2-1, with D possibly matching TRBD2 (5 bases). This CDR3 has 10 amino acids. The V gene's germline CDR1 is MNHEY and CDR2 SMNVEV (reference sequence). The DNA of the CDR3 is TGTGCGCCGGGATCGACGGAGCAGTTCTTC. Its translation is CAPGSTEQFF.

A few counts support this clonotype. This chain connects TRBV7-2 to TRBJ2-2; D tentatively reads TRBD1 or TRBD2 (5 bases each). V was trimmed by 2 bases and J by 2 bases, leaving 9 bases between them. The V gene's germline CDR1 is SGHTA and CDR2 FQGNSA. The CDR3 has 15 amino acids. CDR3 loop: CASSLLGGNTGELFF. CDR3 nucleotides: TGTGCCAGCAGCTTACTTGGGGGAAACACCGGGGAGCTGTTTTTT.

Remarks on this clonotype: One end of the junction varies from germline; a read error may be responsible. V is TRBV7-2 and J is TRBJ2-1, with TRBD1 identical over 7 bases. Germline assignment: CDR1 SGHTA and CDR2 FQGNSA. The CDR3 sequence is 15 residues long. The CDR3 sequence: CASSPNRGRNNAQFF. CDR3 DNA sequence: TGTGCCAGCAGCCCAAACAGGGGTCGGAACAATGCGCAGTTCTTC.

This clonotype was observed many times. The V and J genes are TRBV7-9 and TRBJ1-1; D is unclear. The CDR3 is 12 residues long. The V end lost 4 bases, the J end lost 0 bases, and 3 bases lay between the germline ends. Germline V lookup: CDR1 SEHNR, CDR2 FQNEAQ (reference sequence). Here the CDR3 reads CASSSMNTEAFF. CDR3 bases: TGTGCCAGCAGCTCCATGAACACTGAAGCTTTCTTT.

V usage is TRBV20-1 and J usage is TRBJ2-3; maybe TRBD2 (5 bases). The germline CDR1 and CDR2 sequences are DFQATT and SNEGSKA (reference sequence). V lost 4 bases and J 6 bases, leaving 8 bases between the germline ends. This CDR3 is built from 11 residues. The CDR3 sequence is CSAILVDTQYF. The CDR3 region has the DNA TGCAGTGCTATACTAGTCGATACGCAGTATTTT.

This sequence joins TRBV19 and TRBJ1-1; D may be TRBD1 (6 bases). This CDR3 has 16 residues. CDR1 and CDR2 from the germline V gene are LNHDA and SQIVND (reference sequence). Trimming stripped 3 bases from V and 1 base from J, with 15 bases between. The CDR3 sequence: CASSIVGGLGNTEAFF. CDR3 bases: TGTGCCAGTAGTATTGTGGGGGGGCTCGGGAACACTGAAGCTTTCTTT.

V is TRBV27 and J is TRBJ2-1; TRBD2 is a possible D gene (6 bases). Germline V CDR1 and CDR2: MNHEY, SMNVEV (reference sequence). This CDR3 has 17 amino acids. The V end lost 0 bases, the J end lost 3 bases, and 15 bases lay between the germline ends. CDR3 nucleotide sequence: TGTGCCAGCAGTTTATCCGGTAGGAGGGCCTTCTACAATGAGCAGTTCTTC. Translating it yields CASSLSGRRAFYNEQFF.

The gene calls are TRBV9 and TRBJ1-1, with D hard to call. V lost 3 bases, J lost 7 bases, and 10 bases lay in between. The germline CDR1 and CDR2 sequences are SGDLS and YYNGEE. This CDR3 has 12 amino acids. The DNA of the CDR3 is TGTGCCAGCAGCGCAGACAACGTTGAAGCTTTCTTT. This codes for CASSADNVEAFF.

The CDR3 coding sequence is TGTGCCAGCGTGCGGGCGCTTGCAGACACCATATATTTT. Its protein is CASVRALADTIYF. V and J are TRBV6-2 or TRBV6-3 and TRBJ1-3; no reliable D call. The CDR3 extends over 13 amino acids. V was cut by 8 bases and J by 8 bases, with 16 bases left in between. Germline V lookup: CDR1 MNHEY, CDR2 SVGEGT.

The rearrangement joins TRBV6-8 to TRBJ2-1; the match to TRBD2 covers 7 bases. Germline CDR1 and CDR2: MNHGY and SAAAGT. The CDR3 is 15 residues long. The trim removed 8 bases at V and 6 bases at J, leaving 13 bases unmatched. CDR3 amino acids: CASRRGSGSLNEQFF. For the CDR3, the DNA is TGTGCCAGCCGGCGAGGTAGCGGGTCACTCAATGAGCAGTTCTTC.

CDR3 amino acids: CASSGTTNEQFF. Written as DNA, the CDR3 is TGTGCCAGCAGTGGGACTACCAATGAGCAGTTCTTC. The genes are TRBV6-6 and TRBJ2-1, with TRBD2 matching over 7 bases. Per germline, CDR1 MNHNY and CDR2 SVGAGI (reference sequence). The J segment lost 6 bases and the V segment lost 5 bases, leaving 1 base of the junction unmatched. The CDR3 has 12 amino acids.

J is TRBJ1-2 and V is TRBV7-2; 9 bases map to TRBD1. Germline V gives CDR1 SGHTA, CDR2 FQGNSA. This CDR3 comprises 14 residues. The junction had 10 bases not matched to a gene; V was cut back by 6 bases and J by 8 bases. In DNA, the CDR3 is TGTGCCAGCAGACTAGGTGGACAGGGGTCCGGCTACACCTTC. Protein: CASRLGGQGSGYTF.

This clonotype was counted only a few times. This chain uses TRBV6-8 with TRBJ2-4, with TRBD1 matching over 9 bases. V was pared by 10 bases and J by 0 bases, with 10 bases of the junction left unmatched. The V gene's germline CDR1 is MNHGY and CDR2 SAAAGT. This CDR3 is 16 amino acids long. The CDR3 spells CAISGQGILAKNIQYF. The CDR3 region has the DNA TGTGCCATCTCGGGACAGGGAATTCTAGCCAAAAACATTCAGTACTTC.

The chain links TRBV20-1 to TRBJ2-7, with 12 nucleotides matching TRBD2. The length of the CDR3 is 15 residues. The junction had 6 bases not matched to a gene; V was cut back by 4 bases and J by 2 bases. The germline V gene has CDR1 DFQATT and CDR2 SNEGSKA (reference sequence). The CDR3 is CSAISSGRATYEQYF. As DNA, the CDR3 is TGCAGTGCTATATCTAGCGGGAGGGCAACCTACGAGCAGTACTTC.

This CDR3 reads CASSLGHYTDTQYF. The CDR3 coding sequence is TGTGCCAGCAGCCTCGGGCATTACACAGATACGCAGTATTTT. V and J are TRBV7-2 and TRBJ2-3; D is uncertain. Trimming took off 5 bases at V and 2 bases at J, with 11 bases between the two ends. CDR1 and CDR2 (germline): SGHTA, FQGNSA. The CDR3 spans 14 residues.

The chain links TRBV7-6 to TRBJ2-3, with D perhaps matching TRBD1 or TRBD2 (5 bases each). Germline CDR1 and CDR2: SGHVS and FNYEAQ. Trimming took off 11 bases at V and 5 bases at J, with 11 bases between the two ends. CDR3 length: 11 amino acids. CDR3 DNA sequence: TGTGCCGTCAGGGCGGGAGATACGCAGTATTTT. Amino acids: CAVRAGDTQYF.

The chain uses TRBV2 and TRBJ2-5; 9 positions agree with TRBD2. The germline gives CDR1 SNHLY, CDR2 FYNNEI. This CDR3 has 16 residues. With 2 bases clipped from V and 1 base from J, the junction kept 5 bases outside the gene matches. This chain's CDR3 is CASSERAGGTQETQYF. The CDR3 DNA reads TGTGCCAGCAGTGAACGGGCGGGGGGGACCCAAGAGACCCAGTACTTC.

This clonotype has ten or more counts. The chain is built from TRBV7-2 and TRBJ2-1; D may be TRBD2 (6 bases). The V gene's germline CDR1 is SGHTA and CDR2 FQGNSA. V was shortened by 4 bases and J by 0 bases, with 13 bases between the two germline ends. There are 16 residues in the CDR3. The CDR3 nucleotides are TGTGCCAGCAGCTGGCGGGGCTCGAACTCCTACAATGAGCAGTTCTTC. Translation: CASSWRGSNSYNEQFF.

In this sample, this clonotype turned up a few times. V usage is TRBV27 and J usage is TRBJ2-1, with D maybe TRBD2 (7 bases). This CDR3 is built from 16 residues. Per the germline V gene, CDR1 is MNHEY and CDR2 is SMNVEV (reference sequence). The V end was cut by 2 bases, the J end by 10 bases, with 21 bases between. The CDR3 region is CASSLVGGGRREEQFF. The DNA for the CDR3 is TGTGCCAGCAGTTTAGTTGGGGGGGGCAGGCGGGAGGAGCAGTTCTTC.